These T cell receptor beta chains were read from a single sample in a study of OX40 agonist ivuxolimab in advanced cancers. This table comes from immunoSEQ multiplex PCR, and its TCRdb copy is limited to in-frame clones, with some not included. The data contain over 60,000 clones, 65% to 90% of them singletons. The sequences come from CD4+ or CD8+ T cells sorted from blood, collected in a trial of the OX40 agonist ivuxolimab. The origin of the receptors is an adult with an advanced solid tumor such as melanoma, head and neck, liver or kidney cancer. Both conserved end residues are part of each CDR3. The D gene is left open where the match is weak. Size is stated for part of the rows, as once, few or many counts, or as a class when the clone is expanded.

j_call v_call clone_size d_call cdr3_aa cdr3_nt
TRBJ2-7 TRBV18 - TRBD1 CASSSGTASYEQYF TGTGCCAGCTCCTCCGGGACAGCTTCCTACGAGCAGTACTTC
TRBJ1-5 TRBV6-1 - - CASSGTGGNQPQHF TGTGCCAGCAGTGGTACAGGCGGCAATCAGCCCCAGCATTTT
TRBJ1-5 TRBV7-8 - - CASSLGTEPQHF TGTGCCAGCAGCTTAGGGACTGAGCCCCAGCATTTT
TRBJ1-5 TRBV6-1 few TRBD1 CASSPGQGIARPQHF TGTGCCAGCAGTCCGGGACAGGGGATTGCTCGGCCCCAGCATTTT
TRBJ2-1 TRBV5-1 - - CASSWMTSYNEQFF TGCGCCAGCAGCTGGATGACTAGTTACAATGAGCAGTTCTTC
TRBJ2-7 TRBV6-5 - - CASSYSHLGLYEQYF TGTGCCAGCAGTTACTCGCACCTTGGGCTCTACGAGCAGTACTTC
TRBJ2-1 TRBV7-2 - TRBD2 CASRVAGSSYNEQFF TGTGCCAGCAGAGTAGCGGGGAGCTCCTACAATGAGCAGTTCTTC
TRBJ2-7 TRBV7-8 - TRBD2 CASSLAPRLARGYEQYF TGTGCCAGCAGCTTAGCCCCTAGGCTAGCGCGGGGGTACGAGCAGTACTTC
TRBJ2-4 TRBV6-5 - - CASSRTEKAKNIQYF TGTGCCAGCAGTCGCACAGAGAAAGCCAAAAACATTCAGTACTTC
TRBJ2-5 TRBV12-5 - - CASGLLGGQETQYF TGTGCTAGTGGTTTGCTCGGAGGCCAAGAGACCCAGTACTTC
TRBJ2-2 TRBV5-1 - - CASSLGGRTNTGELFF TGCGCCAGCAGCTTGGGGGGACGAACGAACACCGGGGAGCTGTTTTTT
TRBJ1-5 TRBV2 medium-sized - CASSEAWAGALNQPQHF TGTGCCAGCAGTGAAGCTTGGGCAGGGGCCCTCAATCAGCCCCAGCATTTT
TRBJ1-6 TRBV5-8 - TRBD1 CASSPTGGDSPLHF TGTGCCAGCAGCCCGACAGGGGGTGATTCACCCCTCCACTTT
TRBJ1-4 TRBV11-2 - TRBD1 CASSARQGNEKLFF TGTGCCAGCAGCGCCAGACAGGGGAACGAAAAACTGTTTTTT
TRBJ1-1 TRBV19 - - CASRGRDLSITEAFF TGTGCCAGTAGGGGACGGGACTTAAGTATCACTGAAGCTTTCTTT
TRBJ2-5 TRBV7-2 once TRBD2 CASSMGTSGGQETQYF TGTGCCAGCAGCATGGGGACTAGCGGGGGGCAAGAGACCCAGTACTTC
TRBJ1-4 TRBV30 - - CAWNRGVSEKLFF TGTGCCTGGAATCGAGGAGTAAGCGAAAAACTGTTTTTT
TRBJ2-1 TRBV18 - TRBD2 CASSPSAGGNNEQFF TGTGCCAGCTCACCCTCAGCGGGGGGCAACAATGAGCAGTTCTTC
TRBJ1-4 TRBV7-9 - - CASSLVAFEKLFF TGTGCCAGCAGCTTAGTTGCGTTTGAAAAACTGTTTTTT
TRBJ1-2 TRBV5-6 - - CASSRSDYGYTF TGTGCCAGCAGCCGGTCGGACTATGGCTACACCTTC
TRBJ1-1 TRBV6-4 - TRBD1 CASSATTGGSTEAFF TGTGCCAGCAGTGCCACAACAGGGGGTTCCACTGAAGCTTTCTTT
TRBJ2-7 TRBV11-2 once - CASSLGRQSYEQYF TGTGCCAGCAGCTTAGGCCGACAGTCCTACGAGCAGTACTTC